One and the same sample provided the 25 T cell receptor beta chains below, sequenced in a study of blood T cell repertoires in COVID-19. Sequencing was performed with immunoSEQ multiplex PCR; in TCRdb, only in-frame clones are kept and a portion is missing. The sample holds 150,000 to 200,000 clones, 87% seen once. The sample consisted of peripheral blood. Receptors originate from a woman aged 50 to 60 with acute or convalescent COVID-19.

The V and J genes are TRBV5-1 and TRBJ1-1, with 8 bases matching TRBD1. There are 15 residues in the CDR3. Germline loops: CDR1 SGHRS, CDR2 YFSETQ. J lost 1 base, V lost 4 bases, and 6 bases had no gene match. CDR3: CASSLWGTGNTEAFF. The CDR3 DNA is TGCGCCAGCAGCCTGTGGGGGACAGGGAACACTGAAGCTTTCTTT.

The V call is TRBV9, the J call TRBJ2-1, with no clear D. The V end lost 3 bases, the J end lost 2 bases, and 12 bases lay between the germline ends. The CDR3 covers 15 residues. From germline, CDR1 is SGDLS and CDR2 YYNGEE. The CDR3 protein is CASSATADPYNEQFF. The CDR3 coding sequence is TGTGCCAGCAGCGCCACTGCGGATCCCTACAATGAGCAGTTCTTC.

The chain recombines TRBV9 with TRBJ1-2; D is possibly TRBD1 (5 bases). V was clipped by 3 bases and J by 8 bases, with 11 bases between them. The CDR3 is made up of 12 amino acids. Per germline, CDR1 SGDLS and CDR2 YYNGEE. Written as DNA, the CDR3 is TGTGCCAGCAGCGCCAGCAGGGTGGGCTACACCTTC. Its protein product is CASSASRVGYTF.

This rearrangement joins TRBV27 to TRBJ2-7, with TRBD2 identical over 10 bases. V was clipped by 6 bases and J by 3 bases; unmatched bases: 5. Germline V gene sequence: CDR1 MNHEY, CDR2 SMNVEV (reference sequence). CDR3 length equals 14 residues. As DNA, the CDR3 is TGTGCCAGCAGACTCACTAGCGGGAACTACGAGCAGTACTTC. Amino acid sequence: CASRLTSGNYEQYF.

Here the CDR3 DNA reads TGCGCCAGCAGCTTGGTGGCAGGCGGAGGTCCAGATACGCAGTATTTT. Encoded protein: CASSLVAGGGPDTQYF. V usage is TRBV5-1 and J usage is TRBJ2-3; weak D call: TRBD2 (5 bases). CDR1 and CDR2 from the germline V gene are SGHRS and YFSETQ. V gave up 0 bases and J gave up 4 bases, with 15 bases separating them. The CDR3 totals 16 residues.

The rearrangement links TRBV5-1 to TRBJ1-2; 7 bases align to TRBD1. The junction had 4 bases not matched to a gene; V was cut back by 4 bases and J by 1 base. Germline V CDR1 and CDR2: SGHRS, YFSETQ. This CDR3 spans 14 amino acids. This CDR3 reads CASSVGTVNYGYTF. The CDR3 DNA reads as TGCGCCAGCAGCGTCGGGACAGTTAACTATGGCTACACCTTC.

The sample holds a few counts of this clone. The chain couples TRBV18 to TRBJ1-1; D possibly corresponds to TRBD1 (5 bases). Looked up from germline, CDR1 is KGHSH and CDR2 is LQKENI. Trimming cost V 3 bases and J 0 bases, with 8 bases left between them. The CDR3 length is 14 residues. The CDR3 loop reads CASSPGQMNTEAFF. CDR3 nucleotide sequence: TGTGCCAGCTCACCCGGACAAATGAACACTGAAGCTTTCTTT. The whole variable domain, remainder taken from reference TRBV18 and TRBJ1-1, is NAGVMQNPRHLVRRRGQEARLRCSPMKGHSHVYWYRQLPEEGLKFMVYLQKENIIDESGMPKERFSAEFPKEGPSILRIQQVVRGDSAAYFCASSPGQMNTEAFFGQGTRLTVV.

The chain combines TRBV11-2 with TRBJ2-7, with 9 bases lining up with TRBD1. The J segment lost 6 bases and the V segment lost 8 bases, leaving 14 bases of the junction unmatched. Per the germline V gene, CDR1 is SGHAT and CDR2 is FQNNGV. There are 15 residues in the CDR3. This CDR3 reads CASHALGTGHGEQYF. DNA of the CDR3: TGTGCCAGCCATGCTCTCGGGACAGGGCACGGCGAGCAGTACTTC.

Concerning this clone: One end of the junction does not line up with germline, which may come from a read error. The chain has TRBV11-1 and TRBJ1-2; the D is unclear. CDR3 length equals 16 residues. Germline V lookup: CDR1 SGHAT, CDR2 FQDESV (reference sequence). DNA of the CDR3: TGTGCCAGCAGCCCTAATCCGGGATCAACCACGCGGACTTTCCACTTC. Translation: CASSPNPGSTTRTFHF.

CDR3 DNA sequence: TGTGCCAGCTCCCCAAATGCCGGGACAGGAGTGGGGGAGACCCAGTACTTC. This gives the protein CASSPNAGTGVGETQYF. V and J are TRBV18 and TRBJ2-5; 8 bases agree with TRBD1. The CDR3 is 17 residues long. Germline CDR1 reads KGHSH; CDR2 reads LQKENI. The ends lost 6 bases at V and 5 bases at J; junction bases unmatched: 17.

J is TRBJ2-7 and V is TRBV30, with 7 bases identical to TRBD2. Germline lookup yields CDR1 GTSNPN and CDR2 SVGIG (reference sequence). This CDR3 has 11 amino acids. The CDR3 region has the DNA TGTGATCTAGCTAGCGGTGGGGTGGAGTACTTC. Its translation is CDLASGGVEYF.

This chain uses TRBV7-9 with TRBJ1-2; the D gene is possibly TRBD1 (5 bases). V was clipped by 1 base and J by 4 bases, with 10 bases between them. The CDR3 covers 14 residues. Germline CDR1 and CDR2: SEHNR and FQNEAQ (reference sequence). CDR3 residues: CASSLDAGPYGYTF. The CDR3 nucleotides read TGTGCCAGCAGCTTAGATGCAGGGCCCTATGGCTACACCTTC.

In DNA, the CDR3 is TGTGCCAGCAGCTTAACAGGGACGACACTTAACTATGGCTACACCTTC. It codes for CASSLTGTTLNYGYTF. The chain joins TRBV11-2 to TRBJ1-2; D might be TRBD1 (6 bases). V was pared by 2 bases and J by 1 base, with 14 bases between. Germline values: CDR1 SGHAT, CDR2 FQNNGV. The CDR3 length is 16 residues.

This chain connects TRBV7-9 to TRBJ1-5; tentative D call: TRBD1 (5 bases). Germline assignment: CDR1 SEHNR and CDR2 FQNEAQ (reference sequence). The CDR3 spans 16 residues. Trimming stripped 2 bases from V and 4 bases from J, with 15 bases between. The CDR3 DNA follows: TGTGCCAGCAGCTTATTGGCCTCTGGGGCTAATCAGCCCCAGCATTTT. Translating gives CASSLLASGANQPQHF. The full variable domain, in which reference TRBV7-9 and TRBJ1-5 provide the parts outside the CDR3, is DTGVSQNPRHKITKRGQNVTFRCDPISEHNRLYWYRQTLGQGPEFLTYFQNEAQLEKSRLLSDRFSAERPKGSFSTLEIQRTEQGDSAMYLCASSLLASGANQPQHFGDGTRLSIL.

This clone was counted a single time. The chain uses TRBV19 and TRBJ2-7; 9 nucleotides line up with TRBD2. From germline, CDR1 is LNHDA and CDR2 SQIVND (reference sequence). The CDR3 sequence is 14 residues long. V was clipped by 6 bases and J by 2 bases; unmatched bases: 5. CDR3 protein: CASSLAGAAYEQYF. The DNA for the CDR3 is TGTGCCAGTAGCTTAGCGGGGGCCGCCTACGAGCAGTACTTC.

The chain has TRBV14 and TRBJ2-3; 15 nucleotides align to TRBD2. V dropped 6 bases and J dropped 5; count of bases not matched to a gene: 12. The CDR3 consists of 18 residues. In germline, CDR1 is SGHDN, CDR2 FVKESK. The CDR3 reads CASSLEWTSGGAGDTQYF. The CDR3 DNA is TGTGCCAGCAGTCTTGAGTGGACTAGCGGGGGGGCCGGAGATACGCAGTATTTT.

The chain carries TRBV30 and TRBJ1-2, with 10 bases that match TRBD1. This CDR3 comprises 13 residues. V shed 3 bases and J 4 bases; nucleotides not matched to a gene: 2. Looked up from germline, CDR1 is GTSNPN and CDR2 is SVGIG (reference sequence). CDR3 DNA: TGTGCCTGGAGCCGGACAGGGGGCTATGGCTACACCTTC. Protein: CAWSRTGGYGYTF.

The V call is TRBV10-2, the J call TRBJ1-3, with a tentative D call TRBD1 (6 bases). CDR1 and CDR2 (germline): WSHSY, SAAADI. The CDR3 has 15 residues. Trimming shortened V by 5 bases and J by 4 bases, and 15 bases separated the two germline ends. The CDR3 spells CASSPRGAKGNTIYF. The CDR3 DNA reads TGCGCCAGCAGTCCTCGGGGGGCAAAAGGAAACACCATATATTTT.

The V gene is TRBV2, the J gene TRBJ1-4; TRBD1 might be the D (6 bases). Trimming removed 1 base from V and 8 bases from J, with 11 bases in between. The CDR3 is made up of 14 amino acids. Germline V CDR1 and CDR2: SNHLY, FYNNEI. CDR3 DNA sequence: TGTGCCAGCAGTGAAGTGAGCAGGGGCGAAAAACTGTTTTTT. This sequence encodes CASSEVSRGEKLFF.

V and J are TRBV5-1 and TRBJ1-1; D remains unclear. CDR3 length: 14 residues. Looked up from germline, CDR1 is SGHRS and CDR2 is YFSETQ. The V end was cut by 0 bases, the J end by 2 bases, with 8 bases between. The CDR3 is CASSLARGNTEAFF. The CDR3, as DNA: TGCGCCAGCAGCTTGGCCCGAGGTAACACTGAAGCTTTCTTT.

The chain is built from TRBV6-5 and TRBJ1-1; TRBD1 is a possible D gene (5 bases). Germline V lookup: CDR1 MNHEY, CDR2 SVGAGI. The CDR3 spans 13 residues. The V end lost 6 bases, the J end lost 3 bases, and 11 bases lay between the germline ends. CDR3 coding DNA: TGTGCCAGCAGCTTCAGGGAGGACACTGAAGCTTTCTTT. Translation gives CASSFREDTEAFF.

This sequence joins TRBV6-1 and TRBJ2-1; 13 bases match TRBD2. V was clipped by 4 bases and J by 12 bases; unmatched bases: 12. Germline lookup yields CDR1 MNHNS and CDR2 SASEGT. This CDR3 region has 16 residues. CDR3 DNA sequence: TGTGCCAGCAGTGTACAGCGGACTAGCGGGGGTTCGGGGCAGTTCTTC. Protein product: CASSVQRTSGGSGQFF.

The rearrangement links TRBV7-7 to TRBJ2-2, with 10 bases aligning to TRBD2. Germline CDR1 is SSHAT and CDR2 is FNYEAQ (reference sequence). V was clipped by 5 bases and J by 7 bases; unmatched bases: 7. The CDR3 totals 15 residues. CDR3 in amino acids: CASSPEREGLGELFF. The DNA of the CDR3 is TGTGCCAGCAGCCCCGAGCGGGAGGGTCTCGGGGAGCTGTTTTTT. Full variable domain (remainder filled in from reference TRBV7-7 and TRBJ2-2): GAGVSQSPRYKVTKRGQDVTLRCDPISSHATLYWYQQALGQGPEFLTYFNYEAQPDKSGLPSDRFSAERPEGSISTLTIQRTEQRDSAMYRCASSPEREGLGELFFGEGSRLTVL.

This chain connects TRBV5-1 to TRBJ2-5; 7 bases align to TRBD2. This CDR3 has 14 residues. V shed 5 bases and J 4 bases; nucleotides not matched to a gene: 8. In germline, CDR1 is SGHRS, CDR2 YFSETQ. The CDR3 bases are TGCGCCAGCAGACCTCGGAGGGAGGGAGAGACCCAGTACTTC. Encoded protein: CASRPRREGETQYF. Drawing the rest from reference TRBV5-1 and TRBJ2-5, the complete variable domain is KAGVTQTPRYLIKTRGQQVTLSCSPISGHRSVSWYQQTPGQGLQFLFEYFSETQRNKGNFPGRFSGRQFSNSRSEMNVSTLELGDSALYLCASRPRREGETQYFGPGTRLLVL.

The chain joins TRBV7-9 to TRBJ2-7; no definite D call. The V and J ends lost 0 bases and 2 bases respectively, with 11 bases between them. CDR1 and CDR2 (germline): SEHNR, FQNEAQ (reference sequence). The CDR3 sequence is 15 residues long. The CDR3 is CASSLAQVPTYEQYF. CDR3 nucleotide sequence: TGTGCCAGCAGCTTAGCGCAGGTTCCCACCTACGAGCAGTACTTC.